The sequence of this T cell receptor beta chain was determined in a study of cytomegalovirus exposure and HLA in healthy donors. The study, taken as a whole, reports: In vitro confirmation showed three CMV-associated chains to be CMV antigen specific.

After removal of 1 base from V and 3 bases from J, the junction contained 8 bases not matched to a gene. The CDR3 sequence is 17 residues long. Germline-derived CDR1 and CDR2 are LGHNA and YSLEER. Worth noting for this clone: The antigen remains unidentified.

Profiling relied on immunoSEQ multiplex PCR, and the TCRdb table lists in-frame clones only, not all of them. The table includes about 220,000 clones, approximately 80% detected once. This clonotype was obtained from a woman under 40 in good health and CMV-seropositive. The sequenced sample consisted of PBMCs. The V gene is TRBV4-3, the J gene TRBJ1-2; 10 bases are a match to TRBD1. The CDR3 protein is CASSQGLTGTGDYGYTF. The CDR3 bases are TGCGCCAGCAGCCAAGGATTGACCGGGACAGGGGACTATGGCTACACCTTC.